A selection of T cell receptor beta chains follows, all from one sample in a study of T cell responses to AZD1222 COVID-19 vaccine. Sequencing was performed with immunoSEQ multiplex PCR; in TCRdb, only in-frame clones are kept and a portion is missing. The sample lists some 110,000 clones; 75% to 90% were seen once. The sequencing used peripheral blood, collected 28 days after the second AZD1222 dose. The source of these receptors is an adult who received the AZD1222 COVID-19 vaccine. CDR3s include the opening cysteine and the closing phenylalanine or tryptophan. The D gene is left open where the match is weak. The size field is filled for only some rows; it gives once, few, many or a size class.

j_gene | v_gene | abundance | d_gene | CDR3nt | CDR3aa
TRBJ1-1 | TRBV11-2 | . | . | TGTGCCAGCAGCTTAGCCGGAGGGTCGGTCACTGAAGCTTTCTTT | CASSLAGGSVTEAFF
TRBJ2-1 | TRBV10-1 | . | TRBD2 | TGCGCCAGCAGTGACCGGACTAGCGGGAGGGTCACCGCCTACAATGAGCAGTTCTTC | CASSDRTSGRVTAYNEQFF
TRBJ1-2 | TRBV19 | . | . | TGTGCCAGTAGTGATAGGGACGCATCGTACACCTTC | CASSDRDASYTF
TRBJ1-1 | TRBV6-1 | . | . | TGTGCCAGCAGTGACGAGGAGGGCACTGAAGCTTTCTTT | CASSDEEGTEAFF
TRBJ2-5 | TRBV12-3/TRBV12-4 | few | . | TGTGCCAGCAGTTTTCCGGGAGTTGAGACCCAGTACTTC | CASSFPGVETQYF
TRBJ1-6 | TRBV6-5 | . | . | TGTGCCAGCAGTTACGGATTAGGGATCTATAATTCACCCCTCCACTTT | CASSYGLGIYNSPLHF
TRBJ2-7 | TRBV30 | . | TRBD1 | TGTGCCTGGACAGGGGGATTCTACGAGCAGTACTTC | CAWTGGFYEQYF
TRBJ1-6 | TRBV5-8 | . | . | TGTGCCAGCAGCTTCAAGCGGACACCTAATTCACCCCTCCACTTT | CASSFKRTPNSPLHF
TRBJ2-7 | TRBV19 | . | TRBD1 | TGTGCCAGTAGTCCTGGACAGGGACCCTACGAGCAGTACTTC | CASSPGQGPYEQYF
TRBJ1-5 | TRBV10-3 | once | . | TGTGCCATCTCGGGGGGGGGCCTTCAGCCCCAGCATTTT | CAISGGGLQPQHF
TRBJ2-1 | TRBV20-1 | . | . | TGCAGTTGTGGGGGGCGAAATGAGCAGTTCTTC | CSCGGRNEQFF
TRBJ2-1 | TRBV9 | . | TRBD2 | TGTGCCAGCAGCCCTACTAGCGGGACGTTCAATGAGCAGTTCTTC | CASSPTSGTFNEQFF
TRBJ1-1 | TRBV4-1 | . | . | TGCGCCAGCAGCGCGGGAATGATCCTTTGGAACACTGAAGCTTTCTTT | CASSAGMILWNTEAFF
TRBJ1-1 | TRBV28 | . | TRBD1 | TGTGCCAGCGGGACAGGGGGGAATGCTGAAGCTTTCTTT | CASGTGGNAEAFF
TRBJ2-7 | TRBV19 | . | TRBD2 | TGTGCCAGTAGTAACCCGGGACTAGCGGGGACCTACGAGCAGTACTTC | CASSNPGLAGTYEQYF
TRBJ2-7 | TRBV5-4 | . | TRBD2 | TGTGCCAGCAGCTTGGGACTAGCGGGCGAGCAGTACTTC | CASSLGLAGEQYF
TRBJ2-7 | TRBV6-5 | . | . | TGTGCCAGCAGTTCGTACGGTACCTACGAGCAGTACTTC | CASSSYGTYEQYF
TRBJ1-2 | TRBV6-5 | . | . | TGTGCCAGCAGTTACTCTGTACAGGGCTATGGCTACACCTTC | CASSYSVQGYGYTF
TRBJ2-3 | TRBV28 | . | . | TGTGCCGCAGCCGGTCCTGATACGCAGTATTTT | CAAAGPDTQYF
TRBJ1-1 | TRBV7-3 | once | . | TGTGCCAGCAGCTTAACAGGGGAAGGGAACACTGAAGCTTTCTTT | CASSLTGEGNTEAFF
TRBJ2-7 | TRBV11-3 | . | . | TGTGCCAGCAGCTTAAGTGTTTACGAGCAGTACTTC | CASSLSVYEQYF
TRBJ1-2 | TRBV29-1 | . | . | TGCAGCACTGGGAACGATGGCTACACCTTC | CSTGNDGYTF
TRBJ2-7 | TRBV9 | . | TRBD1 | TGTGCCAGCAGCTCGACAGGGATGGCGTACGAGCAGTACTTC | CASSSTGMAYEQYF
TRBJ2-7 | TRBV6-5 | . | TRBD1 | TGTGCCAGCAGTTACTCGACAGGGCCTACTTACGAGCAGTACTTC | CASSYSTGPTYEQYF
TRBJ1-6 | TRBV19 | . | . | TGTGCCAGTAGCAGCCAGGGGTATAATTCACCCCTCCACTTT | CASSSQGYNSPLHF
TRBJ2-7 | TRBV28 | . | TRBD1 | TGTGCCATCCGACAGGGTCTCTACGAGCAGTACTTC | CAIRQGLYEQYF